A selection of T cell receptor beta chains follows, all from one sample in a study of T cells after yellow fever vaccination. TCRdb independently ran MiXCR on the 5' RACE reads; one entry per CDR3 protein. The sample lists about 58,000 distinct CDR3 sequences, approximately 6.1% occurring once. The sample in question was PBMCs, either bulk or a sorted T-cell subset (CD4+, CD8+, memory, or dextramer-sorted; not recorded which), obtained on the day of the yellow fever booster vaccination. The receptors originated from a young man who received the YFV17D yellow fever vaccine. Each CDR3 is given without its conserved first and last residue.

TRBV4-1 | 11 | ASSQEETDTQY
TRBV7-3 | 12 | ASSPDTMTGELF
TRBV3-1 | 10 | ASSQDQETQY
TRBV18 | 11 | ASAGDPNTEAF
TRBV20-1 | 11 | SATTSPVIARY
TRBV6-1 | 13 | ASSAKGAPIGELF
TRBV2 | 14 | ASSDDGGSNTGELF
TRBV5-1 | 13 | ASSLGETSTDTQY
TRBV10-3 | 14 | AITKGLAGSYNEQF
TRBV3-1 | 13 | ASSPTGWNTGELF
TRBV7-2 | 13 | ASSLVGRYTDTQY
TRBV5-5 | 14 | ASSSLPGAVGQPQH
TRBV7-9 | 13 | ASSFPQGGITEAF
TRBV5-6 | 14 | ASSLAGEGANTEAF
TRBV7-3 | 12 | ASSLTGAGSPLH